The entry below gives a single T cell receptor beta chain sequence along with its context. This entry belongs to a study of PD-L1 blockade in urothelial cancer. Study-level information: Investigators checked blood 3 weeks (second dose) and 6 weeks after treatment start.

Only in-frame clones appear in the TCRdb table, and some are missing; sequencing was by immunoSEQ multiplex PCR. The data show about 130,000 clones, roughly 80% seen once. The CDR3 is made up of 17 amino acids. The V end lost 3 bases, the J end lost 6 bases, and 25 bases lay between the germline ends. Germline CDR1 is SGHRS and CDR2 is YFSETQ. This sample's time point: pretreatment peripheral blood. Disease in patients was locally advanced or metastatic urothelial carcinoma. The receptor was derived from a man aged 50-59 years with urothelial cancer. V is TRBV5-1 and J is TRBJ2-7, with D tentatively TRBD1 (8 bases). The specimen comprised PBMCs, sampled around atezolizumab (anti-PD-L1) treatment. The DNA of the CDR3 is TGCGCCAGCAGCTCGAACAGGGGGGGGTCTTTGGGGCGCGAGCAGTACTTC. This translates into CASSSNRGGSLGREQYF. The full variable domain, its missing parts supplied by reference TRBV5-1 and TRBJ2-7, is KAGVTQTPRYLIKTRGQQVTLSCSPISGHRSVSWYQQTPGQGLQFLFEYFSETQRNKGNFPGRFSGRQFSNSRSEMNVSTLELGDSALYLCASSSNRGGSLGREQYFGPGTRLTVT.